The 30 T cell receptor beta chains below were found in one sample sequenced in a study of blood T cell repertoires in COVID-19. Method: immunoSEQ multiplex PCR; TCRdb's copy keeps in-frame clones and lacks some. Here the sample spans roughly 280,000 clones, 80% to 90% being singletons. The sample was PBMCs or T cells enriched from blood (not recorded which). These TCRs come from a woman between 18 and 30 years old who had recovered from COVID-19.

This chain links TRBV11-2 with TRBJ2-3; 11 bases are a match to TRBD2. This CDR3 spans 19 amino acids. With 1 base clipped from V and 1 base from J, the junction kept 10 bases outside the gene matches. Germline lookup yields CDR1 SGHAT and CDR2 FQNNGV. CDR3 nucleotides: TGTGCCAGCAGCTTAGGGATGGGTAGCGGGGGGGCCGGCACAGATACGCAGTATTTT. Protein product: CASSLGMGSGGAGTDTQYF.

V gene TRBV9 combines with J gene TRBJ1-3, with D hard to call. The germline V gene has CDR1 SGDLS and CDR2 YYNGEE. With 4 bases removed from V and 4 bases from J, the gap between germline ends came to 12 bases. The CDR3 loop spans 14 amino acids. The CDR3 sequence is CASSSYGTGNTIYF. CDR3 DNA sequence: TGTGCCAGCAGCTCATACGGTACCGGAAACACCATATATTTT.

This clone was detected only a few times. The rearrangement uses TRBV27 and TRBJ1-1, with 8 bases matching TRBD1. The CDR3 has 16 residues. The germline V gene encodes CDR1 MNHEY and CDR2 SMNVEV (reference sequence). Trimming removed 4 bases from V and 1 base from J; junction bases left unmatched: 8. The CDR3, as DNA: TGTGCCAGCAGTTCACAAACCGGGACAGGGAACACTGAAGCTTTCTTT. Amino acid sequence: CASSSQTGTGNTEAFF.

This clone was counted a single time. J is TRBJ1-1 and V is TRBV20-1; a weak D match, TRBD1 (5 bases). Germline V gene data show CDR1 as DFQATT and CDR2 as SNEGSKA (reference sequence). V dropped 3 bases and J dropped 3 bases, with 17 bases sitting between them. This CDR3 contains 15 residues. CDR3 nucleotide sequence: TGCAGTGCTAGTCCCAGGGCCGGATGGGACACTGAAGCTTTCTTT. It is translated as CSASPRAGWDTEAFF.

This clone was seen a few times. V is TRBV28 and J is TRBJ1-6; D gene unclear. Looked up from germline, CDR1 is MDHEN and CDR2 is SYDVKM. CDR3 length: 14 amino acids. The V and J ends lost 2 bases and 5 bases respectively, with 7 bases between them. The CDR3 protein is CASSLTSNNSPLHF. In DNA form, the CDR3 reads TGTGCCAGCAGTTTAACCAGTAATAATTCACCCCTCCACTTT.

The V and J genes are TRBV5-6 and TRBJ1-2; D not resolved. Germline loops: CDR1 SGHDT, CDR2 YYEEEE. The CDR3 length is 15 residues. The V gene lost 2 bases and the J gene lost 0 bases, with 11 bases spanning the gap. In DNA form, the CDR3 reads TGTGCCAGCAGCTTTATTTCGGGGTCTAACTATGGCTACACCTTC. Translating it yields CASSFISGSNYGYTF. The entire variable domain, with the rest obtained from reference TRBV5-6 and TRBJ1-2, is as follows: DAGVTQSPTHLIKTRGQQVTLRCSPKSGHDTVSWYQQALGQGPQFIFQYYEEEERQRGNFPDRFSGHQFPNYSSELNVNALLLGDSALYLCASSFISGSNYGYTFGSGTRLTVV.

The J gene is TRBJ1-5, the V gene TRBV28, with 9 bases lining up with TRBD1. CDR3 length: 14 amino acids. The J segment lost 8 bases and the V segment lost 6 bases, leaving 8 bases of the junction unmatched. The germline V gene has CDR1 MDHEN and CDR2 SYDVKM. CDR3 in amino acids: CASRRTGAGEPQHF. CDR3 DNA sequence: TGTGCCAGCAGGCGGACAGGGGCGGGGGAGCCCCAGCATTTT. The whole variable domain, remainder taken from reference TRBV28 and TRBJ1-5, is DVKVTQSSRYLVKRTGEKVFLECVQDMDHENMFWYRQDPGLGLRLIYFSYDVKMKEKGDIPEGYSVSREKKERFSLILESASTNQTSMYLCASRRTGAGEPQHFGDGTRLSIL.

This chain uses TRBV19 with TRBJ2-3; no definite D call. Germline CDR1 reads LNHDA; CDR2 reads SQIVND (reference sequence). Trimming left V 5 bases short and J 1 base short, with 10 bases between. The CDR3 has 14 residues. Here the CDR3 reads CASSQAVGTDTQYF. CDR3 coding DNA: TGTGCCAGTAGTCAGGCAGTAGGCACAGATACGCAGTATTTT. Using reference TRBV19 and TRBJ2-3 for the parts outside the CDR3, the full variable domain is DGGITQSPKYLFRKEGQNVTLSCEQNLNHDAMYWYRQDPGQGLRLIYYSQIVNDFQKGDIAEGYSVSREKKESFPLTVTSAQKNPTAFYLCASSQAVGTDTQYFGPGTRLTVL.

The table lists this clone with a few counts. V usage is TRBV11-1 and J usage is TRBJ2-3, with D maybe TRBD1 (5 bases). CDR3 size: 16 residues. The germline V gene encodes CDR1 SGHAT and CDR2 FQDESV (reference sequence). The germline V and J ends were trimmed by 1 base and 2 bases, with 13 bases remaining between them. The CDR3 region has the DNA TGTGCCAGCAGCTTAGAAAGGGGCTACCACACAGATACGCAGTATTTT. Protein product: CASSLERGYHTDTQYF.

This chain links TRBV13 with TRBJ2-1, with 12 bases lining up with TRBD2. Germline-derived CDR1 and CDR2 are PRHDT and FYEKMQ (reference sequence). Unmatched junction bases numbered 6, after V lost 2 bases and J lost 10 bases. This CDR3 region has 15 residues. CDR3 region: CASSLFTSGGQEQFF. The CDR3 nucleotides are TGTGCCAGCAGCTTATTTACTAGCGGGGGGCAGGAGCAGTTCTTC. Together with reference TRBV13 and TRBJ2-1, the CDR3 gives the full variable domain: AAGVIQSPRHLIKEKRETATLKCYPIPRHDTVYWYQQGPGQDPQFLISFYEKMQSDKGSIPDRFSAQQFSDYHSELNMSSLELGDSALYFCASSLFTSGGQEQFFGPGTRLTVL.

This chain joins TRBV18 and TRBJ1-2; D gene ambiguous. The length of the CDR3 is 11 residues. V was trimmed by 6 bases and J by 5 bases, leaving 7 bases between them. Germline V gene sequence: CDR1 KGHSH, CDR2 LQKENI. The CDR3 DNA is TGTGCCAGCTCCCCAGCGTATGGCTACACCTTC. Translation: CASSPAYGYTF. Complete variable domain (other parts from reference TRBV18 and TRBJ1-2): NAGVMQNPRHLVRRRGQEARLRCSPMKGHSHVYWYRQLPEEGLKFMVYLQKENIIDESGMPKERFSAEFPKEGPSILRIQQVVRGDSAAYFCASSPAYGYTFGSGTRLTVV.

This chain links TRBV11-3 with TRBJ2-7; no clear D gene. The CDR3 loop spans 13 amino acids. From germline, CDR1 is SGHNT and CDR2 YENEEA. With 3 bases removed from V and 2 bases from J, the gap between germline ends came to 8 bases. The DNA of the CDR3 is TGTGCCAGCAGCTTGGGCCTTACCTACGAGCAGTACTTC. This translates into CASSLGLTYEQYF.

The chain combines TRBV23-1 with TRBJ1-2, with 7 bases aligning to TRBD1. TRBV23-1 is sorted into the ORF group, with uncertain function. This CDR3 region has 15 residues. The V gene end was trimmed by 2 bases and the J gene end by 4 bases; junction bases not matched to a gene: 7. The CDR3, as DNA: TGCGCCAGCAGTCAAGCCGACAGGGAGTCCTATGGCTACACCTTC. Translating it yields CASSQADRESYGYTF.

This chain uses TRBV2 with TRBJ2-1, with 7 bases lining up with TRBD2. Losses at the gene ends were 8 bases for V and 0 bases for J; bases not matched to a gene: 4. The CDR3 has 14 residues. In germline, CDR1 is SNHLY, CDR2 FYNNEI. The CDR3 nucleotides are TGTGCCAGCCTACTAGCGAACTCCTACAATGAGCAGTTCTTC. Translation gives CASLLANSYNEQFF.

The table lists this clone with a count of one. V is TRBV11-3 and J is TRBJ2-2; 11 bases are a match to TRBD2. The CDR3 extends over 17 amino acids. Germline CDR1 and CDR2: SGHNT and YENEEA. V lost 6 bases, J lost 7 bases, and 13 bases stayed unmatched. DNA for the CDR3: TGTGCCAGCAGTTCCACACGACTAGCGGGGACGGACGGGGAGCTGTTTTTT. It translates to CASSSTRLAGTDGELFF.

The chain employs TRBV2 and TRBJ1-2; a weak D match, TRBD1 (5 bases). Trimming took off 6 bases at V and 4 bases at J, with 9 bases between the two ends. The CDR3 is 12 residues long. The germline V gene has CDR1 SNHLY and CDR2 FYNNEI. As DNA, the CDR3 is TGTGCCAGCAGGCCAGGGTCCTATGGCTACACCTTC. Translated, it gives CASRPGSYGYTF.

In this sample, this clone turned up once. Written as DNA, the CDR3 is TGCGCCAGCAGCTCGGTTCCAACTAATGAAAAACTGTTTTTT. Its protein product is CASSSVPTNEKLFF. This chain uses TRBV5-1 with TRBJ1-4; D is uncertain. CDR3 size: 14 residues. V was clipped by 3 bases and J by 0 bases, with 6 bases between them. Germline V gives CDR1 SGHRS, CDR2 YFSETQ.

The chain joins TRBV18 to TRBJ1-2, with 10 bases aligning to TRBD1. Germline V lookup: CDR1 KGHSH, CDR2 LQKENI. This CDR3 region has 15 residues. J lost 4 bases, V lost 3 bases, and 5 bases had no gene match. CDR3 in amino acids: CASSPLDRGGYGYTF. In nucleotides, the CDR3 is TGTGCCAGCTCACCCTTGGACAGGGGGGGCTATGGCTACACCTTC.

V gene TRBV10-2 combines with J gene TRBJ1-6; a possible D gene is TRBD1 (5 bases). Trimming stripped 6 bases from V and 5 bases from J, with 11 bases between. The germline gives CDR1 WSHSY, CDR2 SAAADI. The CDR3 totals 14 residues. CDR3 sequence (DNA): TGCGCCAGCAGGGCCGACAGTGATAATTCACCCCTCCACTTT. Amino acid sequence: CASRADSDNSPLHF.

As regards this clone: Different DNA sequences within this sample yield the same CDR3. The gene calls are TRBV12-3 or TRBV12-4 and TRBJ1-2; D unresolved. The V and J ends lost 3 bases and 8 bases respectively, with 7 bases between them. The CDR3 sequence is 11 residues long. CDR3 protein: CASSLRGGYTF. The DNA of the CDR3 is TGTGCCAGCAGTTTGCGAGGGGGCTACACCTTC.

The chain uses TRBV6-5 and TRBJ1-1; D is unresolved. This CDR3 region has 13 residues. Between the trimmed V and J ends, which lost 6 bases and 1 base, there was a span of 9 bases. CDR1 is MNHEY, CDR2 SVGAGI, per germline. The CDR3 nucleotides read TGTGCCAGCAGACATTCCAGGAACACTGAAGCTTTCTTT. Protein product: CASRHSRNTEAFF.

The V and J genes are TRBV20-1 and TRBJ1-5; 9 nucleotides match TRBD1. Losses at the gene ends were 3 bases for V and 5 bases for J; bases not matched to a gene: 5. In germline, CDR1 is DFQATT, CDR2 SNEGSKA (reference sequence). This CDR3 has 14 residues. The CDR3 sequence is CSASRDRVYQPQHF. The CDR3 DNA reads TGCAGTGCTAGTAGGGACAGGGTTTATCAGCCCCAGCATTTT.

The gene calls are TRBV5-1 and TRBJ1-3; 7 nucleotides match TRBD1. The CDR3 totals 15 residues. The ends lost 4 bases at V and 0 bases at J; junction bases unmatched: 4. Germline CDR1 reads SGHRS; CDR2 reads YFSETQ. In DNA, the CDR3 is TGCGCCAGCAGCCCGTGGGACAGCTCTGGAAACACCATATATTTT. It yields the protein CASSPWDSSGNTIYF.

The J gene is TRBJ1-1, the V gene TRBV27; 7 nucleotides line up with TRBD1. The CDR3 spans 15 residues. Germline V gene sequence: CDR1 MNHEY, CDR2 SMNVEV (reference sequence). Trimming removed 3 bases from V and 0 bases from J; junction bases left unmatched: 4. The CDR3 here is CASSFRGQLNTEAFF. In nucleotides, the CDR3 is TGTGCCAGCAGTTTCAGGGGACAGTTGAACACTGAAGCTTTCTTT.

The chain is built from TRBV14 and TRBJ2-5; D call uncertain. The V end lost 5 bases, the J end lost 5 bases, and 18 bases lay between the germline ends. The CDR3 sequence is 15 residues long. The germline gives CDR1 SGHDN, CDR2 FVKESK. In DNA, the CDR3 is TGTGCCAGCAGCGAGACGACTGGCTATGGGGAGACCCAGTACTTC. This sequence encodes CASSETTGYGETQYF.

This chain links TRBV28 with TRBJ1-6; no definite D call. The CDR3 runs to 17 residues. CDR1 and CDR2 (germline): MDHEN, SYDVKM. Trimming cost V 3 bases and J 0 bases, with 12 bases left between them. The CDR3 protein is CASSFGQQSSYNSPLHF. The CDR3 DNA reads as TGTGCCAGCAGTTTTGGGCAGCAAAGCTCCTATAATTCACCCCTCCACTTT.

The chain couples TRBV4-2 to TRBJ1-1; 7 bases agree with TRBD1. This CDR3 has 16 amino acids. J was trimmed by 1 base and V by 1 base; bases with no gene match: 6. Germline V CDR1 and CDR2: LGHNA, YNFKEQ. CDR3 in amino acids: CASSQGTGLTNTEAFF. The CDR3 coding sequence is TGTGCCAGCAGCCAAGGGACAGGTTTAACGAACACTGAAGCTTTCTTT.

V and J are TRBV6-5 and TRBJ1-5; 9 bases map to TRBD1. The CDR3 runs to 13 residues. Unmatched junction bases numbered 3, after V lost 5 bases and J lost 7 bases. Germline-derived CDR1 and CDR2 are MNHEY and SVGAGI. Here the CDR3 reads CASSKDRGQPQHF. Written as DNA, the CDR3 is TGTGCCAGCAGTAAGGACAGGGGACAGCCCCAGCATTTT.

This chain connects TRBV5-1 to TRBJ2-7; D is possibly TRBD1 (6 bases). V lost 1 base, J lost 2 bases, and 10 bases lay in between. Germline V CDR1 and CDR2: SGHRS, YFSETQ. The CDR3 covers 14 residues. The CDR3 sequence is CASSLSTGPYEQYF. The CDR3 DNA reads TGCGCCAGCAGCTTGAGTACAGGGCCCTACGAGCAGTACTTC.

The CDR3 loop is CASRRRGGSEQFF. In DNA form, the CDR3 reads TGTGCCAGCAGGCGGAGAGGGGGAAGTGAGCAGTTCTTC. The gene calls are TRBV6-5 and TRBJ2-1; TRBD1 might be the D (6 bases). CDR3 length: 13 amino acids. V was pared by 6 bases and J by 9 bases, with 15 bases between. Germline V gene data show CDR1 as MNHEY and CDR2 as SVGAGI.